What follows is one TCR beta chain and its context. Which antigen it targets is not known. Base-call qualities are not available, and no considerably larger clone is one nucleotide away. This sample is drawn from a study of T-cell memory formation after mild COVID-19 (dated by TCRdb to 2020 to 2022). Notes on the research overall: TCR sequence clusters from the two donors were found to be largely donor specific. Two young, previously healthy adult volunteers made up the cohort, one male and one female. T-cell clones expanding and contracting after mild COVID-19 in a couple of donors were tracked by longitudinal TCRalpha and TCRbeta repertoire sequencing. The study at large found these results: Whether the second-wave clones peaking on day 37 were SARS-CoV-2 specific was not confirmed. Some responding clones were found in pre-infection memory, which suggests that pre-existing cross-reactive memory T cells took part in the SARS-CoV-2 response. Contracting CD4+ clones were found mainly in CM and EM memory subsets, while CD8+ clones were enriched in EMRA. The study included only a couple of mild cases, and larger cohorts that include severe cases with pre-infection samples were judged to be necessary. Clones contracting from day 15 to 85 had balanced CD4/CD8 phenotypes, while a second wave expanding from day 15 to 37 was biased towards CD4+.

The CDR3 starts with the cysteine, ends with the phenylalanine, and has 14 residues. The read is trimmed to its CDR3 DNA, 42 bases read in frame from base 1. CDR1 and CDR2 (DFQATT, SNEGSKA) derive from the germline V gene (reference sequence). A distance of 12 bases separates the germline ends of V and J, which lose 2 bases and 5 bases respectively. This sample was sequenced with an Illumina NovaSeq 6000. TCRalpha and TCRbeta cDNA libraries were constructed by 5'RACE with constant-segment primers, with sample barcodes and unique molecular identifiers being introduced. Trizol reagent was used to extract RNA from every sample. The libraries were amplified in two PCR steps, and the second step added a second sample barcode and Illumina TruSeq adapters. The libraries were sequenced on an Illumina NovaSeq using 2 x 150 bp paired-end reads. In the authors' own workflow: Reads were demultiplexed and collapsed into UMI-guided consensus sequences with migec v1.2.7. Using mixcr v2.1.11, the UMI consensuses were aligned to TRA and TRB V and J templates and assembled into clonotypes. Clonotypes were classified as expanded or contracted when called significant by both edgeR and NoisET, with noise models trained on biological replicates. For edgeR calls, the thresholds were a false discovery rate-adjusted p below 0.01 and a log2 fold-change of 1. As an exploratory analysis of dynamics, max-normalized trajectories of the 1000 most abundant clonotypes were examined by PCA with hierarchical clustering. Separately sequenced CD4+ and CD8+ repertoires were used to assign a CD4 or CD8 phenotype to each responding clone. Clones were called with MiXCR by TCRdb after fastp trimmed the public reads at Q25, and only in-frame beta chains were retained. Each record represents a unique CDR3 protein, reported with the most common genes and DNA among its rows. V and J calls and clone size were set by TCRdb, not the authors. Counted in this sample were 530,000 or so distinct CDR3 sequences; approximately 15% of them appeared once. The ten largest clones take up approximately 8.1% of the sample.

Ficoll-Paque density gradient centrifugation was used to isolate PBMCs. The specimen sequenced was PBMCs or a T cell subset sorted from them (not recorded which). This receptor chain uses TRBV20-1 and TRBJ2-2; D gene: possibly TRBD2, on 6 matching bases. The sequence was collected from an adult woman who had mild COVID-19 (a few samples of this study predate the infection). The sample titles of this study are shuffled in the database, so cell type and time point are left out; the donor was told from shared clones. The DNA sequence is as follows: TGCAGTGCTAGATCCCCACGGGAGACCGGGGAGCTGTTTTTT. The resulting protein is CSARSPRETGELFF.